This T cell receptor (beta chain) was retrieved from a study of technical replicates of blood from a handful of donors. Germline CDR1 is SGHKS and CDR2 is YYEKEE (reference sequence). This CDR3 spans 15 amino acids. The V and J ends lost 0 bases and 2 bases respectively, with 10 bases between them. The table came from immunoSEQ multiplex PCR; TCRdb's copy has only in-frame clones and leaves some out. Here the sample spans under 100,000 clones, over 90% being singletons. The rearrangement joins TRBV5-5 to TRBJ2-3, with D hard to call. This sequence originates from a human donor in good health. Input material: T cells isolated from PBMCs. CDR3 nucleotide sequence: TGTGCCAGCAGCTTGGGTAGCACCTACACAGATACGCAGTATTTT. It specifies CASSLGSTYTDTQYF. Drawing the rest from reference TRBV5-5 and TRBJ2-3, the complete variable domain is DAGVTQSPTHLIKTRGQQVTLRCSPISGHKSVSWYQQVLGQGPQFIFQYYEKEERGRGNFPDRFSARQFPNYSSELNVNALLLGDSALYLCASSLGSTYTDTQYFGPGTRLTVL.